This T cell receptor beta chain was sequenced in a study of Graves' ophthalmopathy and Graves' hyperthyroidism. Germline loops: CDR1 SNHLY, CDR2 FYNNEI. There are 14 residues in the CDR3. V gave up 6 bases and J gave up 7 bases, with 15 bases separating them. Amplification from RNA transcripts yielded the TCR beta CDR3 regions. The first-round RT-PCR employed HTBI primers together with the Qiagen OneStep RT-PCR kit. A multiplex PCR was then performed as the second round. One entry per CDR3 protein, called by TCRdb with MiXCR from the multiplex PCR reads. The sample gives approximately 700,000 distinct CDR3 sequences, 40% of which show up once; 40% to 55% is in the top ten. Whole-study results and caveats: Most thyroid clonotypes expanded beyond 0.001 frequency were also found in blood.

This clonotype was detected only once. Antigen specificity is unknown. This may be a read error, as it is one base from a much larger clone. The rearrangement links TRBV2 to TRBJ1-4, with a weak D call TRBD1 (5 bases). The sequence came from an adult man with Graves' ophthalmopathy. Sequencing was done on a sample of peripheral blood. CDR3 bases: TGTGCCAGCAGCTGGGGAGGGGAGGGTGAAAAACTGTTTTTT. Encoded protein: CASSWGGEGEKLFF. The entire variable domain, with the rest obtained from reference TRBV2 and TRBJ1-4, is as follows: EPEVTQTPSHQVTQMGQEVILRCVPISNHLYFYWYRQILGQKVEFLVSFYNNEISEKSEIFDDQFSVERPDGSNFTLKIRSTKLEDSAMYFCASSWGGEGEKLFFGSGTQLSVL.